These T cell receptor beta chains were read from a single sample in a study of T cell responses to AZD1222 COVID-19 vaccine. TCRdb's table, derived via immunoSEQ multiplex PCR, lists solely in-frame clones and lacks some. The repertoire holds approximately 150,000 clones, with 70% to 90% as singletons. The source was peripheral blood, collected 28 days after the second AZD1222 dose. The origin of the receptors is an adult who received the AZD1222 COVID-19 vaccine. The CDR3 runs from the conserved cysteine through the conserved F or W. D genes are given only for firm matches. Clone size is stated in some rows and not others, as once, few, many or a class when expanded.

j_call | d_call | v_call | clone_size | cdr3_nt | cdr3_aa
TRBJ2-5 | . | TRBV19 | few | TGTGCCAGTAGCCCCCGGGACAACCAAGAGACCCAGTACTTC | CASSPRDNQETQYF
TRBJ2-5 | . | TRBV11-2 | . | TGTGCCAGCAGCTCTAGCCGAGCGGACCGAGAGACCCAGTACTTC | CASSSSRADRETQYF
TRBJ2-3 | TRBD1 | TRBV27 | once | TGTGCCAGCAGTTTATTGGGCACAGGGGCAGATACGCAGTATTTT | CASSLLGTGADTQYF
TRBJ1-4 | . | TRBV29-1 | . | TGCAGCGTACGGACGGTTGAAAAACTGTTTTTT | CSVRTVEKLFF
TRBJ2-1 | . | TRBV7-2 | . | TGTGCCAGCACCGCCCCAGGGGGGGGTCCCTACAATGAGCAGTTCTTC | CASTAPGGGPYNEQFF
TRBJ1-3 | . | TRBV2 | once | TGTGCCAGCAGTGAAGAGGGGAACACCATATATTTT | CASSEEGNTIYF
TRBJ1-6 | . | TRBV3-1/TRBV3-2 | few | TGTGCCAGCAGCCAAGGAACCTTGCCCCTCCACTTT | CASSQGTLPLHF
TRBJ2-5 | . | TRBV20-1 | . | TGCAGCCAGGGGTTGAGGGAGACCCAGTACTTC | CSQGLRETQYF
TRBJ2-3 | TRBD2 | TRBV6-5 | . | TGTGCCAGCAGTTACCTAGCGGGAGTAGCAGATACGCAGTATTTT | CASSYLAGVADTQYF
TRBJ1-2 | . | TRBV5-1 | . | TGCGCCAGCAGCAAGGGACACCTCGACTATGGCTACACCTTC | CASSKGHLDYGYTF
TRBJ1-5 | . | TRBV5-4 | . | TGTGCCAGCAGCTTGGGTGGTAATAGCAATCAGCCCCAGCATTTT | CASSLGGNSNQPQHF
TRBJ1-2 | . | TRBV11-2 | . | TGTGCCAGCAGCCACCCTCAGCCTTTTAACTATGGCTACACCTTC | CASSHPQPFNYGYTF
TRBJ1-2 | TRBD1 | TRBV4-1 | . | TGCGCCAGCAGCCAATGGACAGGCTATGGCTACACCTTC | CASSQWTGYGYTF
TRBJ1-2 | . | TRBV12-3/TRBV12-4 | . | TGTGCCAGCAGTTCCGAGACAGACTATGGCTACACCTTC | CASSSETDYGYTF
TRBJ1-4 | TRBD1 | TRBV5-4 | . | TGTGCCAGCAGCTTGGAGGGGGACAGGGTAATGTTTTTT | CASSLEGDRVMFF
TRBJ1-2 | . | TRBV24-1 | . | TGTGCCACCAGTGATTGGGACACTAACTATGGCTACACCTTC | CATSDWDTNYGYTF
TRBJ1-6 | . | TRBV2 | . | TGTGCCAGCAGGACGGGGAACAGTTATAATTCACCCCTCCACTTT | CASRTGNSYNSPLHF
TRBJ2-1 | TRBD2 | TRBV15 | . | TGTGCCACCAGCAGAGATCCACCTGGGTATAGCGGGGGGGCCGACAATGAGCAGTTCTTC | CATSRDPPGYSGGADNEQFF
TRBJ1-1 | . | TRBV10-1 | . | TGCGCCAGCAGTGAGTCACCGGCGCTGAACACTGAAGCTTTCTTT | CASSESPALNTEAFF
TRBJ2-3 | . | TRBV10-3 | . | TGTGCCATCGGAGGAGCCCCCGCAGATACGCAGTATTTT | CAIGGAPADTQYF
TRBJ1-4 | . | TRBV4-2 | once | TGTGCCAGCAGCCAAGGAGAGGGTGTGGGTAATGAAAAACTGTTTTTT | CASSQGEGVGNEKLFF
TRBJ1-1 | . | TRBV28 | once | TGTGCCAGCAGTTCTCTCAGCTACATGAACACTGAAGCTTTCTTT | CASSSLSYMNTEAFF
TRBJ2-1 | . | TRBV4-1 | few | TGCGCCAGCAGCCAGCCAGGCAGGAGAACCTACAATGAGCAGTTCTTC | CASSQPGRRTYNEQFF
TRBJ2-1 | TRBD2 | TRBV5-1 | . | TGCGCCAGCAGCCCCCCTAGCGGGAGAGGGGGCTCCTACAATGAGCAGTTCTTC | CASSPPSGRGGSYNEQFF
TRBJ1-1 | TRBD1 | TRBV5-4 | . | TGTGCCAGCAGCACAGGACAGGGGACGAACACTGAAGCTTTCTTT | CASSTGQGTNTEAFF
TRBJ2-1 | . | TRBV27 | . | TGTGCCAGCAGGAATACGGGTTCTGGTGAGCAGTTCTTC | CASRNTGSGEQFF
TRBJ2-1 | . | TRBV2 | . | TGTGCCAGCAGTGAAACGACACTTGGGGGGTACAATGAGCAGTTCTTC | CASSETTLGGYNEQFF
TRBJ2-1 | . | TRBV9 | . | TGTGCCAGCAGCCTCGACAGGAGTGAGCAGTTCTTC | CASSLDRSEQFF
TRBJ2-3 | TRBD2 | TRBV13 | . | TGTGCCAGCAGCTTAGGGGGACTAGCGGGAGTGACGTCTGTGTATTTT | CASSLGGLAGVTSVYF
TRBJ1-5 | . | TRBV10-1 | . | TGCGCCAGCAGTGAGACCGAATTCCAGCCCCAGCATTTT | CASSETEFQPQHF
TRBJ2-7 | . | TRBV2 | . | TGTGCCAGCAGTGAAGGGACAATCAGCGAGCAGTACTTC | CASSEGTISEQYF
TRBJ2-2 | . | TRBV24-1 | . | TGTGCCACCAGTGGCGGAGGTTCTGTGAACACCGGGGAGCTGTTTTTT | CATSGGGSVNTGELFF
TRBJ1-5 | . | TRBV4-1 | . | TGCGCCAGCAGCCAAGACAGTGGTGGGGTCCCCCAGCATTTT | CASSQDSGGVPQHF
TRBJ1-1 | . | TRBV27 | . | TGTGCCAGCAGTTTTCTTGGGGATACCACTAACACTGAAGCTTTCTTT | CASSFLGDTTNTEAFF
TRBJ1-2 | . | TRBV5-1 | . | TGCGCCAGCAGCTCCCTGACCGGGGGCTATGGCTACACCTTC | CASSSLTGGYGYTF
TRBJ2-5 | . | TRBV7-2 | . | TGTGCCAGCAGCTTAGTTGCGAGGGAGACCCAGTACTTC | CASSLVARETQYF
TRBJ2-2 | TRBD1 | TRBV9 | few | TGTGCCAGCAGCGTAGCTCAACAGGGGCCGAACACCGGGGAGCTGTTTTTT | CASSVAQQGPNTGELFF
TRBJ1-2 | . | TRBV9 | . | TGTGCCAGCAGCCCCGGGCGGGGGGTTTTAGGCGGCTACACCTTC | CASSPGRGVLGGYTF
TRBJ1-5 | . | TRBV27 | few | TGTGCCAGCAGTTTCGGTGCTAGCAATCAGCCCCAGCATTTT | CASSFGASNQPQHF